The 26 T cell receptor beta chains reported below all come from one sample, sequenced in a study of shared clonotypes between healthy human individuals. The assay was immunoSEQ multiplex PCR, and TCRdb's table has in-frame clones only and misses some. The table lists about 1.1 million clones, more than 75% of them singletons. The sequenced sample consisted of memory CD4+ T cells from PBMCs. Noted subset: CD45RA-negative fraction. These TCRs come from a man younger than 35 in good health. Some clones in this sample may be carry-over from other donors' samples.

This clone was counted many times. This CDR3 is also generated by other DNA sequences in the sample. This chain uses TRBV5-6 with TRBJ2-5; D uncertain. The germline V gene has CDR1 SGHDT and CDR2 YYEEEE. This CDR3 comprises 11 residues. Trimming stripped 5 bases from V and 7 bases from J, with 9 bases between. The CDR3 here is CASSFLGTQYF. Here the CDR3 DNA reads TGTGCCAGCAGTTTCCTCGGGACCCAGTACTTC.

The chain couples TRBV6-1 to TRBJ1-5; possibly TRBD1 for D (5 bases). The CDR3 is 16 residues long. V was trimmed by 3 bases and J by 2 bases, leaving 14 bases between them. CDR1 and CDR2 from the germline V gene are MNHNS and SASEGT. This chain's CDR3 is CASSDPRRGGNQPQHF. Here the CDR3 DNA reads TGTGCCAGCAGTGACCCGCGGAGGGGTGGCAATCAGCCCCAGCATTTT.

The V call is TRBV27, the J call TRBJ2-1; TRBD2 might be the D (5 bases). Germline V gene data show CDR1 as MNHEY and CDR2 as SMNVEV (reference sequence). Trimming pared 4 bases from V and 5 bases from J, leaving 21 bases between. This CDR3 region has 17 residues. CDR3 sequence: CASSSTFFSGNNNEQFF. DNA of the CDR3: TGTGCCAGCAGTTCCACATTTTTCAGCGGAAATAACAATGAGCAGTTCTTC.

This rearrangement joins TRBV19 to TRBJ2-5, with TRBD1 as a possible D gene (6 bases). V was clipped by 4 bases and J by 3 bases, with 15 bases between them. The CDR3 is made up of 15 amino acids. The germline V gene has CDR1 LNHDA and CDR2 SQIVND (reference sequence). CDR3 DNA sequence: TGTGCCAGTAGTACCCAGGGGCAGGGGAAAGAGACCCAGTACTTC. Translation gives CASSTQGQGKETQYF.

This chain connects TRBV18 to TRBJ1-1, with unresolved D. Between the trimmed V and J ends, which lost 5 bases and 11 bases, there was a span of 15 bases. Per germline, CDR1 KGHSH and CDR2 LQKENI. This CDR3 is built from 12 residues. CDR3 in amino acids: CASSIITDWAFF. The DNA for the CDR3 is TGTGCCAGCTCAATAATTACAGATTGGGCTTTCTTT.

The CDR3 protein is CASSSEGGPQTEAFF. CDR3 DNA: TGTGCCAGCAGCTCTGAGGGGGGACCCCAAACCGAAGCTTTCTTT. This chain connects TRBV5-8 to TRBJ1-1; D may be TRBD1 (6 bases). The V and J ends lost 3 bases and 8 bases respectively, with 20 bases between them. The CDR3 spans 15 residues. Germline assignment: CDR1 SGHTS and CDR2 YDEGEE.

J is TRBJ1-1 and V is TRBV4-1; TRBD1 aligns across 12 bases. Germline V gene data show CDR1 as MGHRA and CDR2 as YSYEKL. Losses at the gene ends were 4 bases for V and 11 bases for J; bases not matched to a gene: 8. The CDR3 length is 14 residues. CDR3 region: CASSLAGTGGWAFF. The CDR3 DNA is TGCGCCAGCAGCCTGGCCGGGACAGGGGGCTGGGCTTTCTTT.

This chain joins TRBV29-1 and TRBJ2-4; 8 bases match TRBD2. This CDR3 is 12 amino acids long. After removal of 7 bases from V and 7 bases from J, the junction contained 6 bases not matched to a gene. The germline V gene encodes CDR1 SQVTM and CDR2 ANQGSEA. CDR3 residues: CSAREGGNIQYF. Here the CDR3 DNA reads TGCAGCGCCCGGGAGGGCGGGAACATTCAGTACTTC. Supplemented by reference TRBV29-1 and TRBJ2-4, the full variable domain reads SAVISQKPSRDICQRGTSLTIQCQVDSQVTMMFWYRQQPGQSLTLIATANQGSEATYESGFVIDKFPISRPNLTFSTLTVSNMSPEDSSIYLCSAREGGNIQYFGAGTRLSVL.

The rearrangement links TRBV28 to TRBJ2-2, with a possible D match to TRBD1 (6 bases). This CDR3 comprises 13 residues. Trimming took 7 bases from V and 8 from J, leaving 14 bases between them. Germline V gene data show CDR1 as MDHEN and CDR2 as SYDVKM. The CDR3, as DNA: TGTGCCAGCAACGACAGGACCGCAGGGGAGCTGTTTTTT. Translated: CASNDRTAGELFF.

This chain connects TRBV18 to TRBJ1-1, with TRBD1 as a possible D gene (5 bases). The CDR3 extends over 17 amino acids. From germline, CDR1 is KGHSH and CDR2 LQKENI. Trimming removed 3 bases at V and 6 bases at J, with 23 bases between. The chain's CDR3 is CASSPLALGGRRAEAFF. The CDR3 coding sequence is TGTGCCAGCTCACCCCTGGCTCTGGGGGGGAGGAGGGCTGAAGCTTTCTTT.

This clone was seen once. The chain carries TRBV6-1 and TRBJ2-7, with TRBD1 as a possible D gene (5 bases). V was shortened by 0 bases and J by 7 bases, with 13 bases between the two germline ends. CDR1 and CDR2 (germline): MNHNS, SASEGT. The CDR3 sequence is 14 residues long. The CDR3 protein is CASSEAWQGREQYF. CDR3 sequence (DNA): TGTGCCAGCAGTGAAGCGTGGCAGGGTCGGGAGCAGTACTTC.

This chain joins TRBV28 and TRBJ1-4, with 7 bases that match TRBD1. V dropped 3 bases and J dropped 8; count of bases not matched to a gene: 3. This CDR3 is built from 13 residues. Looked up from germline, CDR1 is MDHEN and CDR2 is SYDVKM. CDR3 in DNA: TGTGCCAGCAGTTTGCAGGGGGAGGAAAAACTGTTTTTT. Protein: CASSLQGEEKLFF.

This chain joins TRBV5-6 and TRBJ2-1; the match to TRBD1 covers 9 bases. V was pared by 4 bases and J by 5 bases, with 10 bases of the junction left unmatched. The CDR3 is made up of 16 amino acids. Germline CDR1 SGHDT, CDR2 YYEEEE. The CDR3 nucleotides are TGTGCCAGCAGCCGGCCGGGACAGGGATTCGACAATGAGCAGTTCTTC. It is translated as CASSRPGQGFDNEQFF.

In this sample, this clone turned up a few times. This chain links TRBV11-1 with TRBJ2-7, with D unclear. The V end lost 4 bases, the J end lost 5 bases, and 9 bases lay between the germline ends. Germline V lookup: CDR1 SGHAT, CDR2 FQDESV (reference sequence). The length of the CDR3 is 12 residues. The CDR3 sequence is CASSSHKDEQYF. The CDR3 DNA sequence: TGTGCCAGCAGCTCCCACAAGGACGAGCAGTACTTC.

This clone was recorded once. The genes are TRBV4-1 and TRBJ2-3; 10 bases are shared with TRBD2. V lost 3 bases to trimming and J lost 4 bases; unmatched junction nucleotides: 7. In germline, CDR1 is MGHRA, CDR2 YSYEKL. CDR3 size: 16 residues. CDR3 in DNA: TGCGCCAGCAGCCAGCTAGCGGGAGAGCACGCAGATACGCAGTATTTT. This gives the protein CASSQLAGEHADTQYF.

The rearrangement joins TRBV4-1 to TRBJ2-3; 9 bases are a match to TRBD2. J gave up 1 base and V 4 bases, and 9 bases lay outside the gene matches. Germline CDR1 reads MGHRA; CDR2 reads YSYEKL. The CDR3 has 17 amino acids. The chain's CDR3 is CASSRGLAGTGTDTQYF. CDR3 coding DNA: TGCGCCAGCAGCCGCGGGCTAGCGGGGACGGGCACAGATACGCAGTATTTT.

The CDR3 is CASNKGGQDFGLAGGPRKKTQYF. In DNA, the CDR3 is TGTGCCAGCAACAAAGGGGGGCAGGATTTTGGACTAGCGGGAGGGCCACGAAAAAAGACCCAGTACTTC. The genes are TRBV21-1 and TRBJ2-5; TRBD2 is taken as the D call from the table, unchecked against the DNA. TRBV21-1 is flagged as a pseudogene. The CDR3 is 23 amino acids.

The rearrangement links TRBV11-2 to TRBJ2-5; D gene ambiguous. The germline V gene encodes CDR1 SGHAT and CDR2 FQNNGV. Trimming left V 1 base short and J 6 bases short, with 18 bases between. This CDR3 spans 16 amino acids. CDR3 sequence reads: CASSLGFAGRSKTQYF. Here the CDR3 DNA reads TGTGCCAGCAGCTTAGGGTTCGCTGGCAGGTCTAAGACCCAGTACTTC.

This clone has just one count. The J gene is TRBJ2-7, the V gene TRBV27, with D unresolved. The V and J ends lost 6 bases and 0 bases respectively, with 18 bases between them. The CDR3 sequence is 16 residues long. CDR1 and CDR2 from the germline V gene are MNHEY and SMNVEV (reference sequence). The CDR3 DNA is TGTGCCAGCAGAGGTCCGTGGCGAAGAAGCTCCTACGAGCAGTACTTC. It encodes CASRGPWRRSSYEQYF.

This chain links TRBV18 with TRBJ2-6; unclear D gene. V gave up 0 bases and J gave up 0 bases, with 6 bases separating them. The CDR3 totals 16 residues. Germline CDR1 and CDR2: KGHSH and LQKENI. In nucleotides, the CDR3 is TGTGCCAGCTCACCACCTTCGGGCTCTGGGGCCAACGTCCTGACTTTC. This gives the protein CASSPPSGSGANVLTF. The variable domain in full, with the rest retrieved from reference TRBV18 and TRBJ2-6, is NAGVMQNPRHLVRRRGQEARLRCSPMKGHSHVYWYRQLPEEGLKFMVYLQKENIIDESGMPKERFSAEFPKEGPSILRIQQVVRGDSAAYFCASSPPSGSGANVLTFGAGSRLTVL.

This chain uses TRBV6-5 with TRBJ2-7; possible D gene TRBD1, 6 bases. Germline CDR1 MNHEY, CDR2 SVGAGI. This CDR3 spans 13 amino acids. Trimming removed 7 bases at V and 7 bases at J, with 17 bases between. This CDR3 reads CASTSTQGSEQYF. Written as DNA, the CDR3 is TGTGCCAGCACTTCCACTCAGGGGTCTGAGCAGTACTTC.

The chain combines TRBV2 with TRBJ1-5; TRBD1 matches 7 bases. The V and J ends lost 6 bases and 9 bases, in that order; junction bases with no gene match: 8. The V gene's germline CDR1 is SNHLY and CDR2 FYNNEI. The CDR3 runs 13 residues. The CDR3 region is CASSLGQSGPQHF. In nucleotides, the CDR3 is TGTGCCAGCAGCCTGGGACAGTCGGGGCCCCAGCATTTT.

Details on this clone: Different DNA sequences within this sample yield the same CDR3. The rearrangement joins TRBV5-1 to TRBJ1-1; a possible D gene is TRBD1 (6 bases). V lost 4 bases, J lost 1 base, and 11 bases lay in between. In germline, CDR1 is SGHRS, CDR2 YFSETQ. The CDR3 covers 14 residues. This CDR3 reads CASSLQGGNTEAFF. CDR3 DNA: TGCGCCAGCAGCCTACAGGGTGGGAACACTGAAGCTTTCTTT.

The genes are TRBV18 and TRBJ2-3; 10 bases are a match to TRBD2. The CDR3 loop spans 16 amino acids. Trimming at V came to 2 bases and at J to 3 bases, leaving 5 bases not matched to a gene. Germline CDR1 and CDR2: KGHSH and LQKENI. The CDR3, as DNA: TGTGCCAGCTCACCAGGACTAGCGGACATAACAGATACGCAGTATTTT. Its protein is CASSPGLADITDTQYF.

This clone was picked up one time. The V and J genes are TRBV5-6 and TRBJ2-7; the D is unclear. CDR1 is SGHDT, CDR2 YYEEEE, per germline. V dropped 3 bases and J dropped 0 bases, with 7 bases sitting between them. This CDR3 has 13 residues. In nucleotides, the CDR3 is TGTGCCAGCAGCTGGACGGGCTCCTACGAGCAGTACTTC. Translated: CASSWTGSYEQYF.

This clone was counted a single time. In DNA, the CDR3 is TGTGCCAGCAGTTACCCTGGACAGGGGACAATTAGCAATCAGCCCCAGCATTTT. Its translation is CASSYPGQGTISNQPQHF. J is TRBJ1-5 and V is TRBV28, with 9 bases lining up with TRBD1. Germline assignment: CDR1 MDHEN and CDR2 SYDVKM. V dropped 4 bases and J dropped 0; count of bases not matched to a gene: 10. The CDR3 consists of 18 residues.